This T cell receptor (beta chain) comes out of a study of identical twins. Study results and limitations: The presence of invariant MAIT and iNKT cells could partly confound analyses of zero-insertion sequences.

TCRdb processed the 5' RACE reads anew with MiXCR; each CDR3 protein has one entry. This sample has some 790,000 distinct CDR3 sequences; 15% to 20% occur once, and the top ten carry about an eighth. This clonotype was seen only a few times. What it binds is not known. Germline CDR1 SGHRS, CDR2 YFSETQ. The CDR3 length is 15 residues. The V gene end was trimmed by 2 bases and the J gene end by 5 bases; junction bases not matched to a gene: 4. These data were also reused for a study on T cells expressing NK-cell markers.

The source is a woman under 30 in good health. Sequencing was performed on PBMCs. The chain is built from TRBV5-1 and TRBJ2-1; 10 bases align to TRBD2. The CDR3 reads CASSFRSGGDNEQFF. The CDR3 DNA sequence: TGCGCCAGCAGCTTCAGGAGCGGGGGGGACAATGAGCAGTTCTTC.